The sequence of this TCR beta chain was determined in a study of blood T cell repertoires in COVID-19. The CDR3 length is 13 residues. Trimming pared 5 bases from V and 9 bases from J, leaving 14 bases between. Germline loops: CDR1 SEHNR, CDR2 FQNEAQ (reference sequence). TCRdb's table, derived via immunoSEQ multiplex PCR, lists solely in-frame clones and lacks some. In the table there are around 100,000 clones, 87% of which are singletons. The rearrangement uses TRBV7-9 and TRBJ2-1, with TRBD2 as a possible D gene (6 bases). Sequencing used peripheral blood. This sequence was found in a man in his fifties with acute or convalescent COVID-19. The chain's CDR3 is CASSSQTRGEQFF. As DNA, the CDR3 is TGTGCCAGCAGCAGCCAGACTAGGGGTGAGCAGTTCTTC.